These 22 T cell receptor beta chains came from one sample sequenced in a study of cytomegalovirus exposure and HLA in healthy donors. Some clones are missing from TCRdb's copy, which holds only in-frame ones; the method was immunoSEQ multiplex PCR. The sample shows around 170,000 clones, 88% of them seen only once. Sequences were obtained from PBMCs. Every receptor here comes from a young man in good health and CMV-seronegative.

The rearrangement uses TRBV10-1 and TRBJ2-1, with 7 bases fitting TRBD1. From germline, CDR1 is WNHNN and CDR2 SYGVQD (reference sequence). This CDR3 contains 12 residues. Trimming cost V 6 bases and J 5 bases; bases outside gene matches: 1. The chain's CDR3 is CASRQGNNEQFF. As DNA, the CDR3 is TGCGCCAGCAGACAGGGGAACAATGAGCAGTTCTTC.

This chain links TRBV5-6 with TRBJ2-7; 8 bases align to TRBD2. Trimming took 4 bases from V and 6 from J; bases not matched to a gene: 12. Germline lookup yields CDR1 SGHDT and CDR2 YYEEEE. CDR3 length equals 15 residues. The CDR3 DNA sequence: TGTGCCAGCAGCCTTGATCCAAGCGGGGGTACCGAGCAGTACGTC. Translated, it gives CASSLDPSGGTEQYV.

A few counts support this clone. This chain joins TRBV2 and TRBJ1-2; tentatively, D is TRBD1 (5 bases). The V end lost 3 bases, the J end lost 8 bases, and 16 bases lay between the germline ends. This CDR3 has 14 amino acids. Germline lookup yields CDR1 SNHLY and CDR2 FYNNEI. CDR3 residues: CASSDRQTGRGYTF. The CDR3 DNA follows: TGTGCCAGCAGTGATCGACAGACGGGTCGAGGCTACACCTTC. Filled out from reference TRBV2 and TRBJ1-2, the complete variable domain reads EPEVTQTPSHQVTQMGQEVILRCVPISNHLYFYWYRQILGQKVEFLVSFYNNEISEKSEIFDDQFSVERPDGSNFTLKIRSTKLEDSAMYFCASSDRQTGRGYTFGSGTRLTVV.

The rearrangement joins TRBV11-2 to TRBJ2-7; tentative D call: TRBD1 (6 bases). With 4 bases removed from V and 0 bases from J, the gap between germline ends came to 16 bases. There are 16 residues in the CDR3. Per germline, CDR1 SGHAT and CDR2 FQNNGV. CDR3 loop: CASSSIGTLSSYEQYF. The CDR3 bases are TGTGCCAGCAGCTCCATCGGGACATTAAGCTCCTACGAGCAGTACTTC.

The chain employs TRBV5-6 and TRBJ2-7, with a possible D match to TRBD2 (5 bases). CDR3 size: 14 residues. Trimming took 4 bases from V and 6 from J, leaving 17 bases between them. Germline V lookup: CDR1 SGHDT, CDR2 YYEEEE. The CDR3 loop reads CASSAVVRVAEQYV. In DNA, the CDR3 is TGTGCCAGCAGCGCAGTAGTGCGGGTGGCCGAGCAGTACGTC.

V and J are TRBV4-1 and TRBJ2-3; 12 nucleotides line up with TRBD2. The V and J ends lost 5 bases and 2 bases, in that order; junction bases with no gene match: 5. The CDR3 sequence is 16 residues long. Germline V gives CDR1 MGHRA, CDR2 YSYEKL. The CDR3 region is CASSKRTSGDTDTQYF. The CDR3 DNA sequence: TGCGCCAGCAGCAAGCGGACTAGCGGGGACACAGATACGCAGTATTTT.

V is TRBV29-1 and J is TRBJ1-2; tentative D call: TRBD1 (5 bases). Germline CDR1 and CDR2: SQVTM and ANQGSEA. V dropped 3 bases and J dropped 0 bases, with 8 bases sitting between them. This CDR3 region has 13 residues. CDR3 coding DNA: TGCAGCGTTGACGGGGGTACTAACTATGGCTACACCTTC. Translation gives CSVDGGTNYGYTF. The whole variable domain, remainder taken from reference TRBV29-1 and TRBJ1-2, is SAVISQKPSRDICQRGTSLTIQCQVDSQVTMMFWYRQQPGQSLTLIATANQGSEATYESGFVIDKFPISRPNLTFSTLTVSNMSPEDSSIYLCSVDGGTNYGYTFGSGTRLTVV.

V usage is TRBV15 and J usage is TRBJ2-5, with 7 bases identical to TRBD1. Germline V CDR1 and CDR2: LNHNV, YYDKDF (reference sequence). The CDR3 consists of 16 residues. The V segment lost 1 base and the J segment 5 bases; nucleotides outside the gene matches: 10. In DNA, the CDR3 is TGTGCCACCAGCAGAGGACAGGGCCCCGGGGAGGAGACCCAGTACTTC. Protein sequence: CATSRGQGPGEETQYF. Drawing the rest from reference TRBV15 and TRBJ2-5, the complete variable domain is DAMVIQNPRYQVTQFGKPVTLSCSQTLNHNVMYWYQQKSSQAPKLLFHYYDKDFNNEADTPDNFQSRRPNTSFCFLDIRSPGLGDTAMYLCATSRGQGPGEETQYFGPGTRLLVL.

This chain uses TRBV7-9 with TRBJ2-1; a weak D match, TRBD1 (6 bases). V was clipped by 1 base and J by 8 bases, with 18 bases between them. The CDR3 is 16 residues long. The germline CDR1 and CDR2 sequences are SEHNR and FQNEAQ (reference sequence). The CDR3 DNA reads as TGTGCCAGCAGCTTAGGAGGGGGACCCCCGCGGGATGAGCAGTTCTTC. Encoded protein: CASSLGGGPPRDEQFF.

V is TRBV11-2 and J is TRBJ2-7; 7 positions match TRBD1. The CDR3 consists of 13 residues. Germline V lookup: CDR1 SGHAT, CDR2 FQNNGV. V lost 5 bases, J lost 2 bases, and 3 bases stayed unmatched. The CDR3 sequence: CASSAGTAYEQYF. The CDR3 region has the DNA TGTGCCAGCAGCGCCGGGACAGCCTACGAGCAGTACTTC.

The chain couples TRBV6-1 to TRBJ1-3; 7 positions match TRBD1. With V trimmed by 6 bases and J by 0 bases, 2 bases remained unmatched. There are 14 residues in the CDR3. CDR1 and CDR2 (germline): MNHNS, SASEGT. CDR3 region: CASSDRASGNTIYF. In DNA, the CDR3 is TGTGCCAGCAGCGACAGGGCCTCTGGAAACACCATATATTTT.

This rearrangement joins TRBV11-3 to TRBJ2-1, with 9 positions matching TRBD1. The V and J ends lost 5 bases and 10 bases, in that order; junction bases with no gene match: 6. Germline CDR1 reads SGHNT; CDR2 reads YENEEA. This CDR3 is 13 amino acids long. As DNA, the CDR3 is TGTGCCAGCAGCCCCCGGGACAGGGACGAGCAGTTCTTC. This translates into CASSPRDRDEQFF.

In DNA, the CDR3 is TGCGCCAGCAGCCCCAAGGTAGGCGGTGAAGCTTTCTTT. This sequence encodes CASSPKVGGEAFF. This rearrangement joins TRBV4-3 to TRBJ1-1, with D unresolved. The CDR3 spans 13 residues. The germline gives CDR1 LGHNA, CDR2 YSLEER. V gave up 4 bases and J gave up 7 bases, with 13 bases separating them.

The chain employs TRBV29-1 and TRBJ2-7; D may be TRBD2 (5 bases). This CDR3 region has 11 residues. CDR1 is SQVTM and CDR2 is ANQGSEA in the germline V gene. V lost 3 bases and J 3 bases, leaving 6 bases between the germline ends. DNA for the CDR3: TGCAGCGTTGATGACTACTACGAGCAGTACTTC. It is translated as CSVDDYYEQYF.

V gene TRBV5-1 combines with J gene TRBJ1-6; the D gene is possibly TRBD1 (5 bases). There are 16 residues in the CDR3. V was shortened by 4 bases and J by 6 bases, with 17 bases between the two germline ends. Per germline, CDR1 SGHRS and CDR2 YFSETQ. CDR3: CASSPPGPSSNSPLHF. CDR3 DNA sequence: TGCGCCAGCAGCCCGCCAGGGCCTTCGAGTAATTCACCCCTCCACTTT.

The genes are TRBV5-1 and TRBJ2-3; 7 bases fit TRBD2. The CDR3 is made up of 17 amino acids. Per germline, CDR1 SGHRS and CDR2 YFSETQ. Germline trimming cut 5 bases from V and 1 base from J; bases unmatched to any gene: 13. This CDR3 reads CASSSPGSSGGTDTQYF. In nucleotides, the CDR3 is TGCGCCAGCAGTTCCCCAGGGTCTAGCGGTGGCACAGATACGCAGTATTTT.

This chain uses TRBV5-1 with TRBJ2-1; D not resolved. Germline loops: CDR1 SGHRS, CDR2 YFSETQ. Trimming left V 4 bases short and J 9 bases short, with 20 bases between. This CDR3 region has 15 residues. The CDR3: CASSPRGPLTGEQFF. CDR3 sequence (DNA): TGCGCCAGCAGCCCACGTGGCCCACTGACTGGTGAGCAGTTCTTC.

This clone was seen a single time. The CDR3 coding sequence is TGCGCCAGCAGCCAAGATTGGTTGTTAGAACAGCATTTT. This gives the protein CASSQDWLLEQHF. The chain carries TRBV4-1 and TRBJ1-5; D not certain. The CDR3 runs 13 residues. V was pared by 0 bases and J by 13 bases, with 13 bases between. Germline V gene lookup returns CDR1 MGHRA and CDR2 YSYEKL.

The chain uses TRBV25-1 and TRBJ1-1; D gene unclear. The length of the CDR3 is 12 residues. Germline V gene data show CDR1 as MGHDK and CDR2 as SYGVNS. V shed 10 bases and J shed 1 base, with 10 bases lying between them. CDR3 sequence (DNA): TGTGCCACAAAGTCGGGGAACACTGAAGCTTTCTTT. Translated: CATKSGNTEAFF.

The J gene is TRBJ2-6, the V gene TRBV6-5, with D possibly TRBD1 on 5 matching bases. V lost 6 bases and J 1 base, leaving 7 bases between the germline ends. Germline lookup yields CDR1 MNHEY and CDR2 SVGAGI. The CDR3 spans 14 residues. CDR3 residues: CASSPGSGANVLTF. CDR3 coding DNA: TGTGCCAGCAGCCCAGGGTCTGGGGCCAACGTCCTGACTTTC.

J is TRBJ2-1 and V is TRBV6-6; D may be TRBD1 (5 bases). Between the trimmed V and J ends, which lost 8 bases and 5 bases, there was a span of 19 bases. This CDR3 region has 15 residues. Germline CDR1 MNHNY, CDR2 SVGAGI (reference sequence). The CDR3 protein is CASSPPQDANNEQFF. The CDR3 region has the DNA TGTGCCAGCTCACCCCCACAGGACGCGAACAATGAGCAGTTCTTC.

The chain joins TRBV27 to TRBJ2-7; 7 positions match TRBD1. The CDR3 runs 15 residues. Trimming cost V 2 bases and J 2 bases; bases outside gene matches: 6. From germline, CDR1 is MNHEY and CDR2 SMNVEV (reference sequence). The CDR3 DNA follows: TGTGCCAGCAGTTTACAGGGGGTTCGGGCCTACGAGCAGTACTTC. Amino acids: CASSLQGVRAYEQYF.